This T cell receptor beta chain was sequenced during a study of CD8 T cells in Susac syndrome. With random hexamers, reverse transcription was performed on about 0.45 to 1 ug of RNA. Each CDR3 protein gets one entry after TCRdb re-called the immunoSEQ multiplex PCR reads with MiXCR. This table holds some 110,000 distinct CDR3 sequences, more than 85% found once. Note on this clonotype: The junction departs from the called germline gene at one end, perhaps through a read error.

Germline CDR1 reads SGHTA; CDR2 reads FQGNSA. This CDR3 has 16 residues. The specimen sequenced was CD4+ T cells from PBMCs. The source of this sequence is a human donor with multiple sclerosis. V is TRBV7-2 and J is TRBJ2-7, with a weak D call TRBD1 (6 bases). This chain's CDR3 is CASSFTPSGGSDEQYF. CDR3 in DNA: TGTGCCAGCAGCTTTACCCCCTCTGGGGGCTCCGACGAGCAGTACTTC.